The subject of this entry is one T cell receptor (beta chain). This record comes from a study of blood T cell repertoires in COVID-19. Study-wide context: Samples representing acute and convalescent COVID-19 were sourced from the United States, Italy and Spain. T cells, B-cell-depleted T cells, or PBMCs provided the cDNA or gDNA that served as material.

The germline gives CDR1 MDHEN, CDR2 SYDVKM. J lost 6 bases, V lost 5 bases, and 7 bases had no gene match. The CDR3 length is 15 residues. As processed by the authors: Reference gene primer amplification in the assay estimated nucleated cell counts. TCRdb keeps only in-frame clones here, not all; method: immunoSEQ multiplex PCR. Clone size and V and J calls were adopted from that table, with D and trimming inferred from the DNA. The table shows more than 200,000 clones, with roughly 90% occurring only once. This chain links TRBV28 with TRBJ2-1, with 10 bases lining up with TRBD2. The sequence was obtained from a man aged 65-85 years with acute or convalescent COVID-19. What was sequenced was peripheral blood. The DNA for the CDR3 is TGTGCCAGCAGTAAATCGGGACTAGCGATCAATGAGCAGTTCTTC. It specifies CASSKSGLAINEQFF. Using reference TRBV28 and TRBJ2-1 for the parts outside the CDR3, the full variable domain is DVKVTQSSRYLVKRTGEKVFLECVQDMDHENMFWYRQDPGLGLRLIYFSYDVKMKEKGDIPEGYSVSREKKERFSLILESASTNQTSMYLCASSKSGLAINEQFFGPGTRLTVL.